This is a list of T cell receptor beta chains from one sample in a study of shared clonotypes between healthy human individuals. Measured with immunoSEQ multiplex PCR; TCRdb has only the in-frame clones, and not every one. The sample lists about 110,000 clones, around 68% occurring once. Sequencing input: memory CD8+ T cells sorted from blood. The receptors were gathered from a woman aged 25 to 39 in good health. Both conserved end residues are part of each CDR3. A D gene is named only where the DNA matches it firmly. Size is omitted from some rows. Given values are once, few, many or a class for expanded clones.

CDR3 length: 16; J gene: TRBJ1-3; D gene: .; clone size: few; V gene: TRBV6-1; CDR3 DNA: TGTGCCAGCAGTGAAGTGCGGGGCGCCGGAGGAAACACCATATATTTT; CDR3 protein: CASSEVRGAGGNTIYF
CDR3 length: 15; J gene: TRBJ2-1; D gene: TRBD2; clone size: .; V gene: TRBV29-1; CDR3 DNA: TGCAGCGTTAGGGCGGGAGGGCCGATCCTCGATGAGCAGTTCTTC; CDR3 protein: CSVRAGGPILDEQFF
CDR3 length: 12; J gene: TRBJ2-5; D gene: .; clone size: once; V gene: TRBV10-2; CDR3 DNA: TGCGCCAGCAGGGGGAGCGGAGAGACCCAGTACTTC; CDR3 protein: CASRGSGETQYF
CDR3 length: 12; J gene: TRBJ2-5; D gene: .; clone size: few; V gene: TRBV7-6; CDR3 DNA: TGTGCCAGCAGTCGACAGCTTGAGACCCAGTACTTC; CDR3 protein: CASSRQLETQYF
CDR3 length: 14; J gene: TRBJ2-1; D gene: TRBD2; clone size: few; V gene: TRBV6-4; CDR3 DNA: TGTGCCAGCAGTGAACAGTCGGGAGGGAATGAGCAGTTCTTC; CDR3 protein: CASSEQSGGNEQFF
CDR3 length: 16; J gene: TRBJ1-4; D gene: .; clone size: .; V gene: TRBV7-8; CDR3 DNA: TGTGCCAGCAGCTTTGGCTCAGGGGTGCATAATGAAAAACTGTTTTTT; CDR3 protein: CASSFGSGVHNEKLFF
CDR3 length: 13; J gene: TRBJ2-7; D gene: .; clone size: .; V gene: TRBV25-1; CDR3 DNA: TGTGCCAGCAGTCCATCCCAGCCCTACGAGCAGTACTTC; CDR3 protein: CASSPSQPYEQYF
CDR3 length: 15; J gene: TRBJ2-6; D gene: .; clone size: .; V gene: TRBV6-4; CDR3 DNA: TGTGCCAGCAGTGACTCCCGGTCTGGGGCCAACGTCCTGACTTTC; CDR3 protein: CASSDSRSGANVLTF
CDR3 length: 15; J gene: TRBJ2-3; D gene: .; clone size: .; V gene: TRBV9; CDR3 DNA: TGTGCCAGCAGCGTAGGGACTTCTCGCACAGATACGCAGTATTTT; CDR3 protein: CASSVGTSRTDTQYF
CDR3 length: 14; J gene: TRBJ1-5; D gene: TRBD1; clone size: many; V gene: TRBV25-1; CDR3 DNA: TGTGCCAGCACTACAGGGGCCGGCAATCAGCCCCAGCATTTT; CDR3 protein: CASTTGAGNQPQHF
CDR3 length: 14; J gene: TRBJ2-7; D gene: .; clone size: .; V gene: TRBV5-6; CDR3 DNA: TGTGCCAGCAGCCGTTCCGGGGCCCCCTACGAGCAGTACTTC; CDR3 protein: CASSRSGAPYEQYF
CDR3 length: 14; J gene: TRBJ2-7; D gene: .; clone size: .; V gene: TRBV27; CDR3 DNA: TGTGCCAGCAGTGACGTTGGCGTCGACTACGAGCAGTACTTC; CDR3 protein: CASSDVGVDYEQYF
CDR3 length: 11; J gene: TRBJ2-7; D gene: .; clone size: few; V gene: TRBV2; CDR3 DNA: TGTGCGGTAACCGGGCCCTACGAGCAGTACTTC; CDR3 protein: CAVTGPYEQYF
CDR3 length: 14; J gene: TRBJ2-7; D gene: TRBD1; clone size: few; V gene: TRBV9; CDR3 DNA: TGTGCCAGCAGCGTAGGGGGACAGGCATACGAGCAGTACTTC; CDR3 protein: CASSVGGQAYEQYF
CDR3 length: 15; J gene: TRBJ2-1; D gene: .; clone size: .; V gene: TRBV7-2; CDR3 DNA: TGTGCCAGCAGCCTAGACAGCCGTCTTTACAATGAGCAGTTCTTC; CDR3 protein: CASSLDSRLYNEQFF
CDR3 length: 12; J gene: TRBJ2-7; D gene: .; clone size: few; V gene: TRBV25-1; CDR3 DNA: TGTGCCAGCAGTGATCCCTCCTACGAGCAGTACTTC; CDR3 protein: CASSDPSYEQYF
CDR3 length: 13; J gene: TRBJ1-2; D gene: TRBD1; clone size: few; V gene: TRBV11-3; CDR3 DNA: TGTGCCAGCAGCTCGACAGGGGGCTATGGCTACACCTTC; CDR3 protein: CASSSTGGYGYTF
CDR3 length: 17; J gene: TRBJ1-1; D gene: .; clone size: .; V gene: TRBV7-6; CDR3 DNA: TGTGCCAGCAGCTTAGCCCCACAGGGTTTGATGAACACTGAAGCTTTCTTT; CDR3 protein: CASSLAPQGLMNTEAFF
CDR3 length: 13; J gene: TRBJ2-2; D gene: .; clone size: many; V gene: TRBV30; CDR3 DNA: TGTGCCTGGAGCGCCAATAGTGGCGGGGAGCTGTTTTTT; CDR3 protein: CAWSANSGGELFF
CDR3 length: 13; J gene: TRBJ2-7; D gene: .; clone size: .; V gene: TRBV7-6; CDR3 DNA: TGTGCCAGCAGCTTAGGGACCTCCGACGAGCAGTACTTC; CDR3 protein: CASSLGTSDEQYF
CDR3 length: 15; J gene: TRBJ2-1; D gene: TRBD2; clone size: few; V gene: TRBV6-1; CDR3 DNA: TGTGCCAGCCAGGCGGGAGAAGGGTCCTACAATGAGCAGTTCTTC; CDR3 protein: CASQAGEGSYNEQFF
CDR3 length: 13; J gene: TRBJ2-7; D gene: .; clone size: many; V gene: TRBV7-9; CDR3 DNA: TGTGCCAGCAGCCCAGGCAACTCCTACGAGCAGTACTTC; CDR3 protein: CASSPGNSYEQYF
CDR3 length: 12; J gene: TRBJ2-1; D gene: .; clone size: .; V gene: TRBV7-6; CDR3 DNA: TGTGCCAGCGGGACGGATTTCAATGAGCAGTTCTTC; CDR3 protein: CASGTDFNEQFF
CDR3 length: 14; J gene: TRBJ2-6; D gene: .; clone size: .; V gene: TRBV2; CDR3 DNA: TGTGCCAGCAGTGAACGTACTGGGGCCAACGTCCTGACTTTC; CDR3 protein: CASSERTGANVLTF
CDR3 length: 12; J gene: TRBJ1-2; D gene: TRBD1; clone size: .; V gene: TRBV29-1; CDR3 DNA: TGCAGCGTTGTTGGGACAGGGCTTGGCTACACCTTC; CDR3 protein: CSVVGTGLGYTF
CDR3 length: 13; J gene: TRBJ2-2; D gene: .; clone size: .; V gene: TRBV11-2; CDR3 DNA: TGTGCCAGCAGCTTAGTGGAGTACGGGGAGCTGTTTTTT; CDR3 protein: CASSLVEYGELFF
CDR3 length: 17; J gene: TRBJ2-3; D gene: TRBD2; clone size: .; V gene: TRBV28; CDR3 DNA: TGTGCCAGCAGTTTATGGACTAGCGGGATTGAGATAGATACGCAGTATTTT; CDR3 protein: CASSLWTSGIEIDTQYF
CDR3 length: 15; J gene: TRBJ2-1; D gene: .; clone size: many; V gene: TRBV9; CDR3 DNA: TGTGCCAGCAGCGTAGGTAATAACTACTACAATGAGCAGTTCTTC; CDR3 protein: CASSVGNNYYNEQFF
CDR3 length: 17; J gene: TRBJ2-6; D gene: TRBD1; clone size: .; V gene: TRBV11-1; CDR3 DNA: TGTGCCAGCAGCGGGGTAGGACAGGGGAACGGGGCCAACGTCCTGACTTTC; CDR3 protein: CASSGVGQGNGANVLTF
CDR3 length: 14; J gene: TRBJ1-2; D gene: .; clone size: .; V gene: TRBV11-2; CDR3 DNA: TGTGCCAGCAGCCCCCGAGAGGGTCCGTATGGCTACACCTTC; CDR3 protein: CASSPREGPYGYTF
CDR3 length: 19; J gene: TRBJ2-1; D gene: TRBD2; clone size: .; V gene: TRBV27; CDR3 DNA: TGTGCCAGCAGAGCGGGTGTTATAGCGGGAGGGCCCTCCTACAATGAGCAGTTCTTC; CDR3 protein: CASRAGVIAGGPSYNEQFF
CDR3 length: 16; J gene: TRBJ1-1; D gene: .; clone size: .; V gene: TRBV28; CDR3 DNA: TGTGCCAGCAGTCCTGTACAGTTCCCCGGGACAAGGGGTTTTTTCTTT; CDR3 protein: CASSPVQFPGTRGFFF
CDR3 length: 13; J gene: TRBJ1-4; D gene: .; clone size: few; V gene: TRBV7-9; CDR3 DNA: TGTGCCAGCAGCTTAGGACGGAATGAAAAACTGTTTTTT; CDR3 protein: CASSLGRNEKLFF
CDR3 length: 15; J gene: TRBJ2-3; D gene: TRBD2; clone size: .; V gene: TRBV30; CDR3 DNA: TGTGCCTGGAGTGTAGGCACTAGCGAGGTAGATACGCAGTATTTT; CDR3 protein: CAWSVGTSEVDTQYF
CDR3 length: 15; J gene: TRBJ1-2; D gene: TRBD1; clone size: .; V gene: TRBV6-5; CDR3 DNA: TGTGCCAGCAGTTACTCGGGACAGCATAACTATGGCTACACCTTC; CDR3 protein: CASSYSGQHNYGYTF
CDR3 length: 13; J gene: TRBJ2-1; D gene: .; clone size: few; V gene: TRBV6-4; CDR3 DNA: TGTGCCAGCAGTGAGGGGGCTACCAATGAGCAGTTCTTC; CDR3 protein: CASSEGATNEQFF
CDR3 length: 17; J gene: TRBJ2-7; D gene: TRBD1; clone size: .; V gene: TRBV2; CDR3 DNA: TGTGCCAGCAGTGTACCCAGGGAGACAGGGGGATACCACGAGCAGTACTTC; CDR3 protein: CASSVPRETGGYHEQYF
CDR3 length: 17; J gene: TRBJ2-2; D gene: .; clone size: .; V gene: TRBV15; CDR3 DNA: TGTGCCACCAGCAGAGATCAGGGCGGTTGGGACACCGGGGAGCTGTTTTTT; CDR3 protein: CATSRDQGGWDTGELFF
CDR3 length: 16; J gene: TRBJ2-7; D gene: .; clone size: .; V gene: TRBV4-1; CDR3 DNA: TGCGCCAGCAGCCAAGGAGGTGCAAAAACGAACTACGAGCAGTACTTC; CDR3 protein: CASSQGGAKTNYEQYF
CDR3 length: 16; J gene: TRBJ2-6; D gene: .; clone size: many; V gene: TRBV7-6; CDR3 DNA: TGTGCCAGCAGCCGGTTGGCAGGGTCGGGGGCCAACGTCCTGACTTTC; CDR3 protein: CASSRLAGSGANVLTF
CDR3 length: 14; J gene: TRBJ2-5; D gene: TRBD1; clone size: .; V gene: TRBV30; CDR3 DNA: TGTGCCTGGGGGGGACAGGGGGTGGAAGAGACCCAGTACTTC; CDR3 protein: CAWGGQGVEETQYF
CDR3 length: 14; J gene: TRBJ1-1; D gene: .; clone size: .; V gene: TRBV6-5; CDR3 DNA: TGTGCCAGCAGTGAGGGACTCTTGAAGGTTGAAGCTTTCTTT; CDR3 protein: CASSEGLLKVEAFF
CDR3 length: 14; J gene: TRBJ2-2; D gene: TRBD2; clone size: .; V gene: TRBV6-4; CDR3 DNA: TGTGCCAGCAGTGACGGGACTAGCACCGGGGAGCTGTTTTTT; CDR3 protein: CASSDGTSTGELFF
CDR3 length: 15; J gene: TRBJ2-5; D gene: .; clone size: many; V gene: TRBV9; CDR3 DNA: TGTGCCAGCAGCGTAGGCGGGGCGGGGACGGAGACCCAGTACTTC; CDR3 protein: CASSVGGAGTETQYF
CDR3 length: 14; J gene: TRBJ2-7; D gene: .; clone size: .; V gene: TRBV5-5; CDR3 DNA: TGTGCCAGCAGCTTAGACAGACAAAGATACGAGCAGTACTTC; CDR3 protein: CASSLDRQRYEQYF
CDR3 length: 10; J gene: TRBJ2-7; D gene: TRBD2; clone size: .; V gene: TRBV6-4; CDR3 DNA: TGTGCCAGCAGTGAGTGGGGGGGGTACTTC; CDR3 protein: CASSEWGGYF
CDR3 length: 16; J gene: TRBJ1-4; D gene: TRBD1; clone size: once; V gene: TRBV27; CDR3 DNA: TGTGCCAGCAGTTTAGTTTTGAGGACAGGGCATGAAAAACTGTTTTTT; CDR3 protein: CASSLVLRTGHEKLFF
CDR3 length: 17; J gene: TRBJ1-2; D gene: TRBD1; clone size: .; V gene: TRBV4-2; CDR3 DNA: TGTGCCAGCAGCCAAGAGGACAGGGGGCGCCCCTTCTATGGCTACACCTTC; CDR3 protein: CASSQEDRGRPFYGYTF
CDR3 length: 13; J gene: TRBJ1-1; D gene: .; clone size: .; V gene: TRBV6-1; CDR3 DNA: TGTGCCAGCAGCCCAGGAGAAACTGCTGAAGCTTTCTTT; CDR3 protein: CASSPGETAEAFF
CDR3 length: 10; J gene: TRBJ2-3; D gene: .; clone size: few; V gene: TRBV9; CDR3 DNA: TGTGCCAGCAGCGGGGTTACGCAGTATTTT; CDR3 protein: CASSGVTQYF
CDR3 length: 14; J gene: TRBJ2-1; D gene: TRBD2; clone size: .; V gene: TRBV13; CDR3 DNA: TGTGCCAGCAGCTTAGCGGGAGGAGAGAATGAGCAGTTCTTC; CDR3 protein: CASSLAGGENEQFF
CDR3 length: 12; J gene: TRBJ2-7; D gene: .; clone size: few; V gene: TRBV6-6; CDR3 DNA: TGTGCCACCGAGGGGTATGGGGGCGAGCAGTACTTC; CDR3 protein: CATEGYGGEQYF
CDR3 length: 13; J gene: TRBJ1-5; D gene: .; clone size: .; V gene: TRBV6-6; CDR3 DNA: TGTGCCAGCAGTTACAGGGAAGGTCAGCCCCAGCATTTT; CDR3 protein: CASSYREGQPQHF
CDR3 length: 14; J gene: TRBJ2-1; D gene: .; clone size: few; V gene: TRBV9; CDR3 DNA: TGTGCCAGCAGCGTAGCGGGAACGGTCAATGAGCAGTTCTTC; CDR3 protein: CASSVAGTVNEQFF
CDR3 length: 17; J gene: TRBJ2-5; D gene: TRBD2; clone size: .; V gene: TRBV5-1; CDR3 DNA: TGCGCCAGCAGCTTGGTGGCGGGAGGGAGGATTGAAGAGACCCAGTACTTC; CDR3 protein: CASSLVAGGRIEETQYF
CDR3 length: 15; J gene: TRBJ2-5; D gene: .; clone size: many; V gene: TRBV2; CDR3 DNA: TGTGCCAGCAGCCGCAGGGGAGGGGGCCAAGAGACCCAGTACTTC; CDR3 protein: CASSRRGGGQETQYF
CDR3 length: 15; J gene: TRBJ1-3; D gene: .; clone size: .; V gene: TRBV13; CDR3 DNA: TGTGCCAGCAGCTCAGTAACCTACTCTGGAAACACCATATATTTT; CDR3 protein: CASSSVTYSGNTIYF
CDR3 length: 14; J gene: TRBJ1-3; D gene: .; clone size: few; V gene: TRBV5-1; CDR3 DNA: TGCGCCAGCTCACAGGGAACCGAGGGAAACACCATATATTTT; CDR3 protein: CASSQGTEGNTIYF